Listed below are T cell receptor beta chains from one sample, sequenced in a study of control samples from healthy donors and cancer patients. Sequenced by immunoSEQ multiplex PCR; TCRdb stores in-frame clones only, minus some. In the table there are approximately 97,000 clones, roughly 88% of which are singletons. Sequencing used blood. The receptors were sampled from a man aged 30 to 39 in good health. Each CDR3 is given with its conserved first and last residue. A D gene is named only where the DNA matches it firmly. The listing skips clone size in some rows; elsewhere it reads once, few, many or a size class.

J gene | clone size | D gene | V gene | CDR3 protein | CDR3 DNA
TRBJ1-5 | NA | NA | TRBV15 | CATSPLSNQPQHF | TGTGCCACCAGCCCCCTGAGCAATCAGCCCCAGCATTTT
TRBJ1-1 | NA | NA | TRBV3-1/TRBV3-2 | CASSQAGGSGEAFF | TGTGCCAGCAGCCAAGCCGGAGGGTCTGGTGAAGCTTTCTTT
TRBJ2-1 | NA | NA | TRBV6-4 | CASSEGANYNEQFF | TGTGCCAGCAGTGAGGGGGCGAATTACAATGAGCAGTTCTTC
TRBJ2-1 | NA | TRBD2 | TRBV7-3 | CASSNGGGPNEQFF | TGTGCCAGCTCAAACGGGGGGGGCCCGAATGAGCAGTTCTTC
TRBJ1-6 | NA | NA | TRBV6-5 | CASRALGSPLHF | TGTGCCAGCAGGGCCTTAGGTTCACCCCTCCACTTT
TRBJ2-1 | NA | NA | TRBV21-1 | CASREGAGSPEQFF | TGTGCCAGCCGCGAAGGGGCCGGATCGCCTGAGCAGTTCTTC
TRBJ2-1 | NA | TRBD2 | TRBV30 | CAWQRGSYNEQFF | TGTGCCTGGCAGCGGGGTTCCTACAATGAGCAGTTCTTC
TRBJ2-5 | NA | NA | TRBV20-1 | CSASLPSGTETQYF | TGCAGTGCTAGTCTGCCCTCTGGGACAGAGACCCAGTACTTC
TRBJ1-2 | NA | NA | TRBV11-2 | CASSLVSGSGGYTF | TGTGCCAGCAGCTTAGTTTCTGGGAGTGGCGGCTACACCTTC
TRBJ1-1 | NA | TRBD1 | TRBV7-9 | CASETGVTEAFF | TGTGCCAGCGAAACAGGGGTCACTGAAGCTTTCTTT
TRBJ1-2 | NA | NA | TRBV18 | CASSPAGRANYGYTF | TGTGCCAGCTCACCAGCCGGACGGGCTAACTATGGCTACACCTTC
TRBJ2-7 | many | NA | TRBV2 | CASSLSYEQYF | TGTGCCAGCAGCCTTAGCTACGAGCAGTACTTC
TRBJ1-4 | NA | NA | TRBV9 | CASSLLGGTTNEKLFF | TGTGCCAGCAGCCTCTTAGGGGGTACAACTAATGAAAAACTGTTTTTT